This T cell receptor (beta chain) was profiled in a study of T cell repertoires in cytomegalovirus infection. In germline, CDR1 is SGHAT, CDR2 FQNNGV. V was shortened by 2 bases and J by 3 bases, with 13 bases between the two germline ends. This CDR3 has 15 residues. TCRdb itself ran the reads through MiXCR, one entry per CDR3 protein. Counted here are some 180,000 distinct CDR3 sequences, roughly 15% occurring once; the ten biggest clones make up roughly 24%. This clonotype was seen a few times. This TCR was sampled from a human donor in good health (CMV status not recorded). Some clones in this sample may be carry-over from other donors' samples. V and J are TRBV11-2 and TRBJ2-5, with D tentatively TRBD1 or TRBD2 (5 bases each). Material: CD8+ T cells from PBMCs. The CDR3 reads CASSLLTGTEETQYF. The CDR3 DNA sequence: TGTGCCAGCAGCTTATTGACCGGGACGGAAGAGACCCAGTACTTC.